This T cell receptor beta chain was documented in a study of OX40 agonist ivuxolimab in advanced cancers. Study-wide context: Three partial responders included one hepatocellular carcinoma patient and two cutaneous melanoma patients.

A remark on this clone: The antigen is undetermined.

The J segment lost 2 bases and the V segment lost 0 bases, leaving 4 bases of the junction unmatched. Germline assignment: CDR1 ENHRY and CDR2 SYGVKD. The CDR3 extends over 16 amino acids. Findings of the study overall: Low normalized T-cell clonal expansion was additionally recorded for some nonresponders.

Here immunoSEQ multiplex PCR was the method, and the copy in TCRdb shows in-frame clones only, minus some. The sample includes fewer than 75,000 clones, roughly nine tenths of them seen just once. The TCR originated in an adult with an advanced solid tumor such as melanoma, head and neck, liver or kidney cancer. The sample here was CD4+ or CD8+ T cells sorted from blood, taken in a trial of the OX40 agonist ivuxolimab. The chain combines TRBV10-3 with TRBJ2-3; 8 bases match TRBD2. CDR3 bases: TGTGCCATCAGTGAGTCTAGCGGGGCGGTCACAGATACGCAGTATTTT. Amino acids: CAISESSGAVTDTQYF.